This T cell receptor (beta chain) is from a study of T cell repertoires in cytomegalovirus infection. Across the study: Alongside well-studied HLA-B-restricted CMV epitopes, recently identified HLA-C-restricted CMV epitopes were also used. Shared public TCR beta signatures pointed to both CMV infection and a matching HLA type.

This clonotype appeared a few times. Its antigen is unknown. General study results and limits: Of the TCR beta families, the public ones yielded a cumulative frequency that identified carriers of CMV plus the relevant HLA. Ex vivo, HLA-C-restricted CMV-specific TCR beta clonotypes prevailed over the rest of the response.

This CDR3 spans 14 amino acids. V lost 5 bases, J lost 3 bases, and 3 bases stayed unmatched. Germline CDR1 reads SGHTA; CDR2 reads FQGNSA. TCRdb called the reads again in MiXCR, with one record for every CDR3 protein. Among 110,000 or so distinct CDR3 sequences, around 31% were seen once, and the ten largest hold around two fifths. The V and J genes are TRBV7-2 and TRBJ2-7; 11 bases are shared with TRBD1. The sequence derives from a human donor in good health (CMV status not recorded). Some clones in this sample may be carry-over from other donors' samples. The source material was CD8+ T cells from cultured PBMCs, sampled from culture after CMV antigen stimulation. CDR3 residues: CASSQGTGGYEQYF. CDR3 nucleotides: TGTGCCAGCAGCCAGGGGACAGGGGGCTACGAGCAGTACTTC.